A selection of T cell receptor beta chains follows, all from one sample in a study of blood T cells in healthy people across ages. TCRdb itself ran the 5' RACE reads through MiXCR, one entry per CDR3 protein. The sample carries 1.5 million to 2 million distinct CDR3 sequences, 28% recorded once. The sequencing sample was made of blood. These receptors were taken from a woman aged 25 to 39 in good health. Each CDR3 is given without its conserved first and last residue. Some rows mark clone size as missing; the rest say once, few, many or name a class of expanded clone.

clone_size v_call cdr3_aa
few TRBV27 ASSSGRGARRGYGYT
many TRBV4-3 ASSQDASESSYEQY
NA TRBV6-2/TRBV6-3 ASSPTRHEQF
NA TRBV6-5 ASSSLTIQETQY
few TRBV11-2 ASSFRTGWLSGETQY
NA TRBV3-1 ASSHPGLVTYNEQY
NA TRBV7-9 ASSDRGQGAYGYT
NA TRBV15 ATSRERIYERY
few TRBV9 ASSVISGGVYNEQF
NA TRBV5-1 ASSLGNGAGRDEQY
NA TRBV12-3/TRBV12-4 ASSSHDSASGGGEF
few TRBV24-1 ATSGKKGKGYT
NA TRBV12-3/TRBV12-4 ASSFGAYNKQF
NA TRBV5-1 ASSVPGQQETQY
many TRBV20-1 SARGPSGETQY
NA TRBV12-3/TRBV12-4 ASSPTGYGEQF
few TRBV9 ASSVQGSVYNEQF
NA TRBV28 ASSLSQGNEQF
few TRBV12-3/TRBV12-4 ASSFIGGGRNEQF
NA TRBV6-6 ASSFGIEGEQF
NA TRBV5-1 ASSLAGGSKTQY
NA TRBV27 ASSFMAQYNSPLH
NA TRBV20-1 SAMSYQSGSLWGGIPDTQY
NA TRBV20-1 SVNAGTGPYNEQY
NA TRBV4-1 ASSQDLGTSRSEQF
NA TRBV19 ASSAAQGRWNSPLH
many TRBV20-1 SAREETSGGSYEQY
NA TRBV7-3 ASSPGTGVYNKQF
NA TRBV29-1 SVEDTGGSYEQY
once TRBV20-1 SASTPGQGPEQY
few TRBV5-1 ASSHGTSEDEQY
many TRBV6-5 ASRKRTGASYEQY
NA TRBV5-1 ASSARQGTETQY
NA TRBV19 ASSTRQEKLF
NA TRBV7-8 ASSWRTGDTEAF
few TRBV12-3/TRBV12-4 ASRRNTIY
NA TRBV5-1 ASSSDLAGATHTQY
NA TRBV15 ATSKGWNQLQH
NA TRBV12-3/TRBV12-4 ASSAPKEQF
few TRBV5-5 ASTRGVNQPQH
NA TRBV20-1 SASRGTKDNEQF
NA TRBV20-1 SVRDRMDSPLH
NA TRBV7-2 ASSLVLGGEPQH
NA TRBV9 ASSARVASGGLNIQY
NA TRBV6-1 ASSERGTTQY